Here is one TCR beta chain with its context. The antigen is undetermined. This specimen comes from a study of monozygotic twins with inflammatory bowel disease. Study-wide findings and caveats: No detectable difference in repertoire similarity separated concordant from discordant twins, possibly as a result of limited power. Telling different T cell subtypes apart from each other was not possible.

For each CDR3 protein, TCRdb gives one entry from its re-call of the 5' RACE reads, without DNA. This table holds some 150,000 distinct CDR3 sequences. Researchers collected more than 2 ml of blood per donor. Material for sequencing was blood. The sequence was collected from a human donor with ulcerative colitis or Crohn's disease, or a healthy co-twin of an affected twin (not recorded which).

The CDR3 sequence is CASSLGGGVLYSDTQYF. The V gene is TRBV5-5, the J gene TRBJ2-3; checking the TCRdb D call of TRBD2 is not possible without DNA. In germline, CDR1 is SGHKS, CDR2 YYEKEE (reference sequence). This CDR3 comprises 17 residues.